Each of the 5 T cell receptor beta chains below was sequenced from the same sample in a study of blood T cell repertoires in COVID-19. The protocol was immunoSEQ multiplex PCR, while the TCRdb copy is restricted to in-frame clones and leaves out a portion. This sample yields approximately 91,000 clones, of which over 60% are seen a single time; 6.5% to 9% belongs to the top ten. The material sequenced was peripheral blood. The receptors here all came from a man between 65 and 85 years old with acute or convalescent COVID-19.

V and J are TRBV19 and TRBJ1-4, with a weak D call TRBD1 (6 bases). CDR1 is LNHDA and CDR2 is SQIVND in the germline V gene (reference sequence). The CDR3 is 15 residues long. Trimming pared 6 bases from V and 4 bases from J, leaving 15 bases between. This CDR3 reads CASRPNTGYNEKLFF. CDR3 coding DNA: TGTGCCAGTAGACCCAATACAGGGTATAATGAAAAACTGTTTTTT. The full variable domain, in which reference TRBV19 and TRBJ1-4 provide the parts outside the CDR3, is DGGITQSPKYLFRKEGQNVTLSCEQNLNHDAMYWYRQDPGQGLRLIYYSQIVNDFQKGDIAEGYSVSREKKESFPLTVTSAQKNPTAFYLCASRPNTGYNEKLFFGSGTQLSVL.

This chain links TRBV28 with TRBJ1-2, with 8 bases aligning to TRBD1. Germline V gives CDR1 MDHEN, CDR2 SYDVKM. Trimming took 10 bases from V and 1 from J; bases not matched to a gene: 8. The CDR3 contains 14 residues. CDR3 region: CAIRGQGNNYGYTF. CDR3 in DNA: TGTGCCATACGAGGACAGGGAAATAACTATGGCTACACCTTC.

V gene TRBV6-4 combines with J gene TRBJ1-1, with D unclear. The CDR3 runs 14 residues. Germline V gives CDR1 MRHNA, CDR2 SNTAGT. The germline V and J ends were trimmed by 0 bases and 5 bases, with 10 bases remaining between them. This chain's CDR3 is CASSDSAGRTEAFF. Written as DNA, the CDR3 is TGTGCCAGCAGTGACTCAGCGGGGAGGACTGAAGCTTTCTTT.

This clone was seen a single time. The chain has TRBV2 and TRBJ1-2; D is possibly TRBD1 (5 bases). This CDR3 region has 14 residues. Trimming pared 4 bases from V and 2 bases from J, leaving 11 bases between. Germline CDR1 is SNHLY and CDR2 is FYNNEI. Here the CDR3 DNA reads TGTGCCAGCAGTGTTGGGTCAGGGAACTATGGCTACACCTTC. It translates to CASSVGSGNYGYTF.

The chain recombines TRBV9 with TRBJ1-1; 10 positions agree with TRBD1. This CDR3 has 15 residues. J lost 4 bases, V lost 2 bases, and 5 bases had no gene match. Per germline, CDR1 SGDLS and CDR2 YYNGEE. The CDR3 coding sequence is TGTGCCAGCAGCGTCTCCGGGACAGGGGTCACTGAAGCTTTCTTT. Protein sequence: CASSVSGTGVTEAFF.